This T cell receptor beta chain was documented in a study of identical twins. V gave up 2 bases and J gave up 2 bases, with 16 bases separating them. The CDR3 is 16 residues long. Germline lookup yields CDR1 MGHRA and CDR2 YSYEKL. A universal primer site was incorporated via template switching, and the cDNA contained unique molecular identifiers. Each CDR3 protein gets one entry after TCRdb re-called the 5' RACE reads with MiXCR. The sample records 500,000 to 550,000 distinct CDR3 sequences, 20% to 25% being singletons. This sample also appeared in a second study, on yellow fever vaccine responses in identical twins.

Specimen: CD4+ T cells sorted from blood. This sequence was found in a woman younger than 35 in good health. The chain combines TRBV4-1 with TRBJ2-7, with a tentative D call TRBD2 (6 bases). The CDR3 DNA reads TGCGCCAGCAGCCAACAGAGAACCACTAGCACCTACGAGCAGTACTTC. It translates to CASSQQRTTSTYEQYF.